This TCR beta chain was retrieved from a study of cytomegalovirus exposure and HLA in healthy donors. 60 Vbeta and 13 Jbeta primers were used in PCR. Only in-frame clones appear in the TCRdb table, and some are missing; sequencing was by immunoSEQ multiplex PCR. This table holds 200,000 to 300,000 clones, 82% found once. The sequenced sample consisted of PBMCs. This clonotype originated in a woman aged 40 to 50 in good health and CMV-seropositive.

The CDR3 DNA is TGTGCCAGCAGCTTAGTGAGTGATGTCTCTAGCACAGATACGCAGTATTTT. It is translated as CASSLVSDVSSTDTQYF. The chain has TRBV7-2 and TRBJ2-3; D gene unclear. V lost 1 base and J 0 bases, leaving 14 bases between the germline ends. The CDR3 length is 17 residues. The germline CDR1 and CDR2 sequences are SGHTA and FQGNSA.